The 9 T cell receptor beta chains below come from one sample, sequenced in a study of Graves' ophthalmopathy and Graves' hyperthyroidism. The TCR beta CDR3 regions underwent amplification from RNA transcripts. In the first round, RT-PCR was carried out with HTBI primers, and a multiplex PCR formed the second round. Each CDR3 protein gets one entry after TCRdb re-called the multiplex PCR reads with MiXCR. The sample includes some 350,000 distinct CDR3 sequences, roughly a sixth of them seen just once. The source material was peripheral blood. The origin of the receptors is an adult woman with stable Graves' hyperthyroidism.

At least ten counts were recorded for this clonotype. A much larger clonotype is one base distant, so this may be a read error. This CDR3 is missing its conserved last phenylalanine or tryptophan, likely due to a read error. The rearrangement uses TRBV20-1 and TRBJ1-5; 10 bases fit TRBD1. The CDR3 consists of 14 residues. Germline V lookup: CDR1 DFQATT, CDR2 SNEGSKA (reference sequence). The trim removed 4 bases at V and 2 bases at J, leaving 2 bases unmatched. The CDR3 is CSANGQGGNQPQHL. CDR3 nucleotide sequence: TGCAGTGCTAATGGACAGGGGGGCAATCAGCCCCAGCATCTT.

This clonotype was seen many times. The chain carries TRBV10-3 and TRBJ2-5; maybe TRBD1 (5 bases). V lost 3 bases, J lost 1 base, and 18 bases lay in between. This CDR3 contains 17 residues. Germline V gene sequence: CDR1 ENHRY, CDR2 SYGVKD. This CDR3 is CAISDSITRTIQETQYF. CDR3 sequence (DNA): TGTGCCATCAGTGACTCCATAACAAGGACAATCCAAGAGACCCAGTACTTC.

This clonotype was counted at least ten times. The chain recombines TRBV6-2 or TRBV6-3 with TRBJ2-7; D is perhaps TRBD1 (6 bases). The CDR3 has 13 amino acids. CDR1 and CDR2 (germline): MNHEY, SVGEGT. V was pared by 6 bases and J by 2 bases, with 11 bases between. The CDR3 here is CASRPDRTYEQYF. CDR3 nucleotide sequence: TGTGCCAGCAGACCTGACAGGACCTACGAGCAGTACTTC.

This clonotype occurred many times. The CDR3 loop reads CAISPGDSYEQYF. DNA for the CDR3: TGTGCCATTTCTCCAGGGGATAGCTACGAGCAGTACTTC. J is TRBJ2-7 and V is TRBV10-3; D perhaps matches TRBD1 (6 bases). In germline, CDR1 is ENHRY, CDR2 SYGVKD. CDR3 length: 13 residues. V was cut by 9 bases and J by 3 bases, with 15 bases left in between.

This clonotype was recorded at least ten times. This chain joins TRBV7-2 and TRBJ2-5; TRBD1 might be the D (5 bases). The ends were cut back, 1 base at V and 5 bases at J, with 14 bases in the middle. The CDR3 has 15 amino acids. Germline V gives CDR1 SGHTA, CDR2 FQGNSA. CDR3 bases: TGTGCCAGCAGCTTAGACAGGAACATGGTGGAGACCCAGTACTTC. This translates into CASSLDRNMVETQYF.

This clonotype was observed many times. The chain uses TRBV2 and TRBJ2-2; D not certain. This CDR3 comprises 12 residues. Per germline, CDR1 SNHLY and CDR2 FYNNEI. V dropped 9 bases and J dropped 5 bases, with 10 bases sitting between them. CDR3 nucleotides: TGTGCCAGTTCCCCACGAACCGGGGAGCTGTTTTTT. Protein sequence: CASSPRTGELFF.

This clonotype has at least ten counts. The chain carries TRBV28 and TRBJ2-7; D ambiguous. CDR3 length: 14 residues. Trimming shortened V by 1 base and J by 4 bases, and 11 bases separated the two germline ends. Germline V gene data show CDR1 as MDHEN and CDR2 as SYDVKM. The CDR3 sequence: CASSLLASGYEQYF. The CDR3 DNA reads as TGTGCCAGCAGTTTATTAGCTAGTGGGTACGAGCAGTACTTC.

This clonotype was found many times. The chain combines TRBV20-1 with TRBJ2-7, with 8 nucleotides matching TRBD1. The V segment lost 4 bases and the J segment 3 bases; nucleotides outside the gene matches: 5. The CDR3 length is 13 residues. Per the germline V gene, CDR1 is DFQATT and CDR2 is SNEGSKA (reference sequence). The CDR3 loop is CSATTGTGYEQYF. The DNA for the CDR3 is TGCAGTGCTACCACCGGGACAGGCTACGAGCAGTACTTC.

The sample holds many counts of this clonotype. The V and J genes are TRBV7-2 and TRBJ2-5; D is possibly TRBD1 (6 bases). Trimming took off 5 bases at V and 4 bases at J, with 14 bases between the two ends. Germline V CDR1 and CDR2: SGHTA, FQGNSA. This CDR3 is built from 14 residues. CDR3 amino acids: CASSEDSSLETQYF. The CDR3 bases are TGTGCCAGCAGCGAGGACAGTAGTTTAGAGACCCAGTACTTC.